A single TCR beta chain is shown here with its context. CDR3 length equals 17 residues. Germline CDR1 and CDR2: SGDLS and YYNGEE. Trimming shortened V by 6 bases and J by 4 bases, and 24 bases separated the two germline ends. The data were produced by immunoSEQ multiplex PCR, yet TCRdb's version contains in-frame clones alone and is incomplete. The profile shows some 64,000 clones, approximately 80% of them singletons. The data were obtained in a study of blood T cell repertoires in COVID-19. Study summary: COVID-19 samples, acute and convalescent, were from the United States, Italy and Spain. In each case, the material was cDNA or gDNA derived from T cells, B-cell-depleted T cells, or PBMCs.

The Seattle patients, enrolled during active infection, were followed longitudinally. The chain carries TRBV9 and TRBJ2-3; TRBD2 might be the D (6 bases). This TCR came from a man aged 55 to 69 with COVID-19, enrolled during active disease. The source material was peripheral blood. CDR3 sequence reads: CASTQSRTTGRADTQYF. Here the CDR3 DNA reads TGTGCCAGCACCCAAAGCCGGACTACGGGTAGGGCAGATACGCAGTATTTT.